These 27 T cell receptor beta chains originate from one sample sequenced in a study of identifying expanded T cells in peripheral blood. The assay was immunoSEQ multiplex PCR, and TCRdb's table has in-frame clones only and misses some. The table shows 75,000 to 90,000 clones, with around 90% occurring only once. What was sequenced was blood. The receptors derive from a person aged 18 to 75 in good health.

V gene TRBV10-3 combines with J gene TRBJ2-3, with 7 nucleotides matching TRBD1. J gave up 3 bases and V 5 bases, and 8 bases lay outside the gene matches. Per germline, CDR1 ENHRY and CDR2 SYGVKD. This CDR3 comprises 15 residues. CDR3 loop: CAISTIGTDTDTQYF. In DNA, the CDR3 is TGTGCCATCAGTACTATCGGGACAGATACAGATACGCAGTATTTT.

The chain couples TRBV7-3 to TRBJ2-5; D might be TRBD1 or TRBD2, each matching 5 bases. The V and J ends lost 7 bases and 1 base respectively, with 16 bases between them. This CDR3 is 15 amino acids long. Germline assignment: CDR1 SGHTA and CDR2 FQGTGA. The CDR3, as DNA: TGTGCCAGCACCCTAGCAGACAGAGTCCAAGAGACCCAGTACTTC. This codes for CASTLADRVQETQYF.

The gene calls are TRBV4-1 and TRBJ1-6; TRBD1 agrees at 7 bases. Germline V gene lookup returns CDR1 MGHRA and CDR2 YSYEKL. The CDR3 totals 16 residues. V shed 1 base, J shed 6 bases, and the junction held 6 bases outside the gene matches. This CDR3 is CASSQGGGGINSPLHF. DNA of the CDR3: TGCGCCAGCAGCCAAGGCGGAGGGGGCATTAATTCACCCCTCCACTTT.

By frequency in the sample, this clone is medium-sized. CDR3 in DNA: TGTGCCAGTAGTATCCCCGCGGGTAACTATGGCTACACCTTC. Protein product: CASSIPAGNYGYTF. The rearrangement links TRBV19 to TRBJ1-2; D remains unclear. The V gene lost 3 bases and the J gene lost 1 base, with 9 bases spanning the gap. Germline V gene data show CDR1 as LNHDA and CDR2 as SQIVND (reference sequence). The length of the CDR3 is 14 residues.

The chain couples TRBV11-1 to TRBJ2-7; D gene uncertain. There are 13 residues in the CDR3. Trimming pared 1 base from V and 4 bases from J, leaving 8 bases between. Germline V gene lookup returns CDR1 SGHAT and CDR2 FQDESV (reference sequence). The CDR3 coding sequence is TGTGCCAGCAGCTTAGGAACTGTGTACGAGCAGTACTTC. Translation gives CASSLGTVYEQYF. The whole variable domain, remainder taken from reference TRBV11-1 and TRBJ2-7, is EAEVAQSPRYKITEKSQAVAFWCDPISGHATLYWYRQILGQGPELLVQFQDESVVDDSQLPKDRFSAERLKGVDSTLKIQPAELGDSAMYLCASSLGTVYEQYFGPGTRLTVT.

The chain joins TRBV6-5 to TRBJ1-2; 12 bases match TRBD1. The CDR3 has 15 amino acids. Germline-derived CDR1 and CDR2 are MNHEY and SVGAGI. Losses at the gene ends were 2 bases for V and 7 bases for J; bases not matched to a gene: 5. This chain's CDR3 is CASSYRGQGASGYTF. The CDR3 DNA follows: TGTGCCAGCAGTTACCGGGGACAGGGGGCATCTGGCTACACCTTC.

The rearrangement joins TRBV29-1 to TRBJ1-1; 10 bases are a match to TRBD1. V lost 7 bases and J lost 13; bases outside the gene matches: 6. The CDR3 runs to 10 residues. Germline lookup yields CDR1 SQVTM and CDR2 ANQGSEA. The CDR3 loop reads CSGGQGEVFF. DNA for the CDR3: TGCAGCGGCGGACAGGGGGAGGTTTTCTTT.

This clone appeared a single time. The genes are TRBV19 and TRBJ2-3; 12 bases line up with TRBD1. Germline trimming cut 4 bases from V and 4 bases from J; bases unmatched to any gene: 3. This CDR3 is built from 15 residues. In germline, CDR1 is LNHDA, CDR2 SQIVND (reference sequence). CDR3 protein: CASSRDRGRSDTQYF. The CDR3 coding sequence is TGTGCCAGTAGTAGGGACAGGGGGCGATCAGATACGCAGTATTTT.

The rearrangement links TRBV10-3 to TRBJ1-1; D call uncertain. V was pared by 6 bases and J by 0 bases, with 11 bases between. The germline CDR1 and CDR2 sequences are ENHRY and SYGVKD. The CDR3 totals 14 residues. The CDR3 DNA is TGTGCCATCAGAATCAGCCCTTTGAACACTGAAGCTTTCTTT. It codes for CAIRISPLNTEAFF.

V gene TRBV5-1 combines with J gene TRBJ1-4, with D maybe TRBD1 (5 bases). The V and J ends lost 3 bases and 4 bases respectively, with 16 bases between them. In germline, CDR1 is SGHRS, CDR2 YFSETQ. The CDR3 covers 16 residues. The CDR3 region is CASSSREGANNEKLFF. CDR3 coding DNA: TGCGCCAGCAGCTCGAGGGAAGGGGCTAATAATGAAAAACTGTTTTTT.

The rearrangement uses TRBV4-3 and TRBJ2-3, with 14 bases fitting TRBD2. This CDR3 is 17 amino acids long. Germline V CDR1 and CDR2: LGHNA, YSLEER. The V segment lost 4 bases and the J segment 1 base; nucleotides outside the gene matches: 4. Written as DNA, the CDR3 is TGCGCCAGCAGCCCGGGACTAGCGGGAGTCGGCACAGATACGCAGTATTTT. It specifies CASSPGLAGVGTDTQYF.

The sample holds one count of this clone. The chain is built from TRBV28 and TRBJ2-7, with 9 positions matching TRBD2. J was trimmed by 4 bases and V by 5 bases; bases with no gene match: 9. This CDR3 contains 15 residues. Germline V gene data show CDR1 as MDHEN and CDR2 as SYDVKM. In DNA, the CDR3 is TGTGCCAGCAGTGCTCAGCTAGCGGGAAGGTACGAGCAGTACTTC. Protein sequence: CASSAQLAGRYEQYF.

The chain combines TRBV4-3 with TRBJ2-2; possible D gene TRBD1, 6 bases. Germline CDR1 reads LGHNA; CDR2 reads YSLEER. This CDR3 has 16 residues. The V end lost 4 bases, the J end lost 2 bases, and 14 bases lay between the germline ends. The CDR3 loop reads CASSLRQAVNTGELFF. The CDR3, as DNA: TGCGCCAGCAGCCTAAGACAGGCCGTAAACACCGGGGAGCTGTTTTTT.

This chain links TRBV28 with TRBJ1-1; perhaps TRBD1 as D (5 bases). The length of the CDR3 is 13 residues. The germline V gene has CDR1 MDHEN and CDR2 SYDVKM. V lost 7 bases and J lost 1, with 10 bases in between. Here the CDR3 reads CASKDSPNTEAFF. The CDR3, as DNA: TGTGCCAGCAAAGACAGCCCGAACACTGAAGCTTTCTTT.

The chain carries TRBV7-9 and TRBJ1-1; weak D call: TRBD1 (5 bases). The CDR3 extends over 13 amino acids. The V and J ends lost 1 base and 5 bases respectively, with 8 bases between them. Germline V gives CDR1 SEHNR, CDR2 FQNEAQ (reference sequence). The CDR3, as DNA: TGTGCCAGCAGCTTAGGGGACGGAACTGAAGCTTTCTTT. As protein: CASSLGDGTEAFF.

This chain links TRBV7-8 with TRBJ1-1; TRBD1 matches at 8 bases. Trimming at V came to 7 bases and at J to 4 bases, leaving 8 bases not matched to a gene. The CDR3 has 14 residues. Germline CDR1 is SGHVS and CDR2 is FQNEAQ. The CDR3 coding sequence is TGTGCCAGCACAACCCGGACAGGGATCACTGAAGCTTTCTTT. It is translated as CASTTRTGITEAFF.

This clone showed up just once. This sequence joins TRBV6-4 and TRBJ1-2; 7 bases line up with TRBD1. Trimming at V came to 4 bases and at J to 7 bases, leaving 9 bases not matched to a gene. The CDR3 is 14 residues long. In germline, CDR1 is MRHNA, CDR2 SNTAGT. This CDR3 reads CASSASGGTSGYTF. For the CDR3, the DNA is TGTGCCAGCAGTGCCTCAGGGGGTACGTCTGGCTACACCTTC.

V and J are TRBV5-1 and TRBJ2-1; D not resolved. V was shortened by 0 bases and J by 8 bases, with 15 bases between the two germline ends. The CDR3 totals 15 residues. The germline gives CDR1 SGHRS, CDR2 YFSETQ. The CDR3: CASSLARVAIDEQFF. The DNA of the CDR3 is TGCGCCAGCAGCTTGGCTCGGGTCGCCATCGATGAGCAGTTCTTC.

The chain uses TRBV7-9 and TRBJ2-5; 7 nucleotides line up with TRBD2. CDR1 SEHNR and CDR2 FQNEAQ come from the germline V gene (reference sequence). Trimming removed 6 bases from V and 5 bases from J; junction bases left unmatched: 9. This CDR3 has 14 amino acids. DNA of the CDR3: TGTGCCAGCAGGGGAGGGACCGAAATGGAGACCCAGTACTTC. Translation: CASRGGTEMETQYF.

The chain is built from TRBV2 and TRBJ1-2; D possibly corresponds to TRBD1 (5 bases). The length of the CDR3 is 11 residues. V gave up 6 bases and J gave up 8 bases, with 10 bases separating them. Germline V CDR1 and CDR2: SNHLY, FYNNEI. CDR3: CASRPGGGYTF. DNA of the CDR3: TGTGCCAGCAGGCCTGGGGGGGGCTACACCTTC.

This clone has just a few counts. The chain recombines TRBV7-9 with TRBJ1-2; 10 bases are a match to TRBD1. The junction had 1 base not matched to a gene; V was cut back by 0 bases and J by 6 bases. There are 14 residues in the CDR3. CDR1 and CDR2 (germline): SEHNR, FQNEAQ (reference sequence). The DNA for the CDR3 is TGTGCCAGCAGCTTAGCAGGGACAGGGGATGGCTACACCTTC. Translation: CASSLAGTGDGYTF.

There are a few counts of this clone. CDR3 coding DNA: TGTGCCTGGAGTTTACAGGGTCAGCCCCAGCATTTT. Its translation: CAWSLQGQPQHF. This chain uses TRBV30 with TRBJ1-5; weak D call: TRBD1 (6 bases). This CDR3 is 12 amino acids long. The germline V gene encodes CDR1 GTSNPN and CDR2 SVGIG (reference sequence). V shed 2 bases and J shed 6 bases, with 8 bases lying between them.

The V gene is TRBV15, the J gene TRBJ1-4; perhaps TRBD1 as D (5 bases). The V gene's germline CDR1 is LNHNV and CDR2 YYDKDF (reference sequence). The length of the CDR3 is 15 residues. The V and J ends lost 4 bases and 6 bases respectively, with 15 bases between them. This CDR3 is CATSKEGRAYEKLFF. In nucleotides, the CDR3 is TGTGCCACCAGCAAAGAAGGCAGGGCGTATGAAAAACTGTTTTTT. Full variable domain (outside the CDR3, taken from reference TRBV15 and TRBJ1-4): DAMVIQNPRYQVTQFGKPVTLSCSQTLNHNVMYWYQQKSSQAPKLLFHYYDKDFNNEADTPDNFQSRRPNTSFCFLDIRSPGLGDTAMYLCATSKEGRAYEKLFFGSGTQLSVL.

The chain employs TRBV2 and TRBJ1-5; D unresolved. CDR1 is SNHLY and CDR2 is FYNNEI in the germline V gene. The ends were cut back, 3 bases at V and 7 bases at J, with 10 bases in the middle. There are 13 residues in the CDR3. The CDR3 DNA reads TGTGCCAGCAGTGATGAGGTACGGCAGCCCCAGCATTTT. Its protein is CASSDEVRQPQHF.

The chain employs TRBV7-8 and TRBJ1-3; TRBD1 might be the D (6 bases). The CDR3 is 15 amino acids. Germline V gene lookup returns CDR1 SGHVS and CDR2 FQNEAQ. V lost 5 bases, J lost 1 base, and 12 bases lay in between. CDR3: CASSPVGQSGNTIYF. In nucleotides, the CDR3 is TGTGCCAGCAGCCCAGTAGGACAGTCTGGAAACACCATATATTTT.

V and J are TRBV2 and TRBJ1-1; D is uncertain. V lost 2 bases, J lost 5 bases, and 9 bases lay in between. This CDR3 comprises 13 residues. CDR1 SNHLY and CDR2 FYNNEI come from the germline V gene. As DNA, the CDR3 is TGTGCCAGCAGTGAATGGCGGGATACTGAAGCTTTCTTT. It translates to CASSEWRDTEAFF. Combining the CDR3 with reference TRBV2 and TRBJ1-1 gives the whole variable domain EPEVTQTPSHQVTQMGQEVILRCVPISNHLYFYWYRQILGQKVEFLVSFYNNEISEKSEIFDDQFSVERPDGSNFTLKIRSTKLEDSAMYFCASSEWRDTEAFFGQGTRLTVV.

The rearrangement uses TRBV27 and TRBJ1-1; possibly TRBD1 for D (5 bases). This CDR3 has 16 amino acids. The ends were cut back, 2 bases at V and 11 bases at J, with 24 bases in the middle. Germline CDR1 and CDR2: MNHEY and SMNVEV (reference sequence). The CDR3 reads CASSLRSGGAKNKAFF. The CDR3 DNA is TGTGCCAGCAGTTTACGGTCCGGAGGGGCAAAGAATAAGGCTTTCTTT.